Following are 12 T cell receptor beta chains from one sample sequenced in a study of T cells after yellow fever vaccination. MiXCR, applied by TCRdb to the 5' RACE reads, yields one record per CDR3 protein. The sample consists of fewer than 350,000 distinct CDR3 sequences, approximately 3.8% of them appearing once. The sequencing used PBMCs, collected on the day of the yellow fever booster vaccination. Receptor source: a young man who received the YFV17D yellow fever vaccine.

Ten or more counts support this clonotype. The chain's CDR3 is CASTPGGQGNTEAFF. The CDR3 DNA follows: TGTGCCAGCACCCCAGGGGGACAGGGGAACACTGAAGCTTTCTTT. This chain joins TRBV27 and TRBJ1-1, with 9 bases that match TRBD1. The length of the CDR3 is 15 residues. After removal of 7 bases from V and 1 base from J, the junction contained 7 bases not matched to a gene. Germline loops: CDR1 MNHEY, CDR2 SMNVEV (reference sequence).

The table lists this clonotype with many counts. The J gene is TRBJ2-3, the V gene TRBV29-1; D not resolved. V was pared by 2 bases and J by 2 bases, with 14 bases between. CDR1 SQVTM and CDR2 ANQGSEA come from the germline V gene. CDR3 length: 15 amino acids. The CDR3 nucleotides are TGCAGCGTTGAAACCAGATTTTATCCCACAGATACGCAGTATTTT. This codes for CSVETRFYPTDTQYF.

A few counts support this clonotype. The V call is TRBV5-1, the J call TRBJ2-1, with 7 bases identical to TRBD2. V trimming: 1 base; J trimming: 3 bases; junction bases outside the gene matches: 7. Germline CDR1 reads SGHRS; CDR2 reads YFSETQ. The CDR3 sequence is 16 residues long. CDR3 nucleotides: TGCGCCAGCAGCTTGTCTAGCGGACCGTACTACAATGAGCAGTTCTTC. This translates into CASSLSSGPYYNEQFF.

This clonotype was seen many times. The rearrangement links TRBV7-3 to TRBJ2-3, with TRBD2 matching over 13 bases. Germline CDR1 SGHTA, CDR2 FQGTGA. The CDR3 runs 16 residues. V lost 5 bases, J lost 6 bases, and 8 bases stayed unmatched. CDR3 in DNA: TGTGCCAGCAGCCTCGGACTAGCGGGGGCTGCGGATACGCAGTATTTT. As protein: CASSLGLAGAADTQYF.

This clonotype was observed at least ten times. J is TRBJ1-6 and V is TRBV5-8; D unclear. V lost 4 bases, J lost 2 bases, and 13 bases lay in between. The CDR3 loop spans 16 amino acids. Germline CDR1 and CDR2: SGHTS and YDEGEE. This CDR3 reads CASSPWIVPYNSPLHF. In nucleotides, the CDR3 is TGTGCCAGCAGCCCCTGGATTGTTCCCTATAATTCACCCCTCCACTTT.

This clonotype was recorded many times. V is TRBV27 and J is TRBJ2-1; D not resolved. The CDR3 covers 13 residues. V was shortened by 6 bases and J by 9 bases, with 15 bases between the two germline ends. Germline V gene sequence: CDR1 MNHEY, CDR2 SMNVEV (reference sequence). The CDR3 DNA follows: TGTGCCAGCAGGAGCTTAAGGTATGCTGAGCAGTTCTTC. It codes for CASRSLRYAEQFF.

V is TRBV7-2 and J is TRBJ2-1; D perhaps matches TRBD2 (6 bases). Trimming took 3 bases from V and 11 from J, leaving 14 bases between them. This CDR3 spans 13 amino acids. The V gene's germline CDR1 is SGHTA and CDR2 FQGNSA. The CDR3 sequence: CASSLKWDSKQFF. The CDR3 bases are TGTGCCAGCAGCTTGAAATGGGACTCCAAGCAGTTCTTC.

This clonotype was recorded many times. The chain employs TRBV21-1 and TRBJ2-1; TRBD1 is the table's D call, not checked against the DNA. TRBV21-1 is a documented pseudogene. This CDR3 has 14 residues. CDR3 in DNA: TGTGCCAGCAATCCGGGACAGGGGGCGAATGAGCAGTTCTTC. Protein sequence: CASNPGQGANEQFF.

This clonotype appeared many times. This chain joins TRBV7-9 and TRBJ2-2, with D possibly being TRBD2 (5 bases). Germline lookup yields CDR1 SEHNR and CDR2 FQNEAQ (reference sequence). The CDR3 is 17 amino acids. V lost 3 bases and J lost 4, with 18 bases in between. In nucleotides, the CDR3 is TGTGCCAGCAGCTTTCCGAGGGATACGGTGGTCACCGGGGAGCTGTTTTTT. It codes for CASSFPRDTVVTGELFF.

This clonotype was recorded a few times. The V call is TRBV6-6, the J call TRBJ2-2; D is tentatively TRBD1 or TRBD2 (5 bases each). The CDR3 spans 14 residues. Germline assignment: CDR1 MNHNY and CDR2 SVGAGI (reference sequence). Trimming removed 6 bases at V and 1 base at J, with 9 bases between. The chain's CDR3 is CASRWGKNTGELFF. CDR3 DNA: TGTGCCAGCAGGTGGGGGAAGAACACCGGGGAGCTGTTTTTT.

The chain has TRBV5-1 and TRBJ2-6; 9 bases agree with TRBD1. The germline V gene has CDR1 SGHRS and CDR2 YFSETQ. This CDR3 is built from 17 residues. The V and J ends lost 2 bases and 2 bases, in that order; junction bases with no gene match: 5. DNA for the CDR3: TGCGCCAGCAGCTTACTAGGACAGGGGCCTGGGGCCAACGTCCTGACTTTC. This sequence encodes CASSLLGQGPGANVLTF. The variable domain in full, with the rest retrieved from reference TRBV5-1 and TRBJ2-6, is KAGVTQTPRYLIKTRGQQVTLSCSPISGHRSVSWYQQTPGQGLQFLFEYFSETQRNKGNFPGRFSGRQFSNSRSEMNVSTLELGDSALYLCASSLLGQGPGANVLTFGAGSRLTVL.

This clonotype was counted many times. J is TRBJ2-5 and V is TRBV23-1, with a weak D call TRBD1 (7 bases). Being an ORF, TRBV23-1 has a function that is uncertain. Trimming stripped 9 bases from V and 3 bases from J, with 23 bases between. The CDR3 is 16 residues long. The CDR3 reads CARRPAQTRGEETQYF. CDR3 nucleotide sequence: TGCGCCAGAAGACCTGCTCAAACCAGGGGGGAAGAGACCCAGTACTTC.